This T cell receptor beta chain was documented in a study of identical twins. TCRdb re-called the 5' RACE reads with MiXCR, one entry per CDR3 protein. This table has about 730,000 distinct CDR3 sequences, around 21% appearing once. The same specimen was also included in a second study, on T cells expressing NK-cell markers.

The source material was PBMCs. The receptor was isolated from a woman aged 18-35 years in good health.

The CDR3 nucleotides read TGTGCCAGCAGCTTGACGTTCTGGGATCACACCGGGGAGCTGTTTTTT. Amino acids: CASSLTFWDHTGELFF. The chain has TRBV5-6 and TRBJ2-2; D is ambiguous. CDR3 length: 16 residues. Germline CDR1 is SGHDT and CDR2 is YYEEEE. V lost 1 base, J lost 3 bases, and 13 bases lay in between.